Listed below are T cell receptor beta chains from one sample, sequenced in a study of T cell changes during pregnancy in multiple sclerosis. Data came from immunoSEQ multiplex PCR; TCRdb stores just in-frame clones and leaves some out. The sample contains some 29,000 clones, roughly 87% of which appear only once. The material was CD8+ T cells from peripheral blood mononuclear cells, obtained before pregnancy. The receptors come from a female donor with multiple sclerosis, enrolled in a pregnancy study. Each CDR3 is given with its conserved first and last residue. The order of the fields is V gene, CDR3 protein.

TRBV2,CASTPTGDEQYF
TRBV5-6,CASSHLDRGYEQYF
TRBV4-1,CASSPFSEVSEQFF
TRBV5-1,CASSLGAEGLYEQYF
TRBV2,CASKGEYSNQPQHF
TRBV30,CAWSVYRDNSYEQYF
TRBV2,CASSGSTGGNSPLHF
TRBV6-1,CASSDFWGVESKNIQYF
TRBV19,CASRVGGTRNQPQHF
TRBV11-2,CASSAGQGNTGELFF
TRBV4-3,CASSLKNPGQGGDTQYF
TRBV19,CASSDSWVSYEQYF
TRBV28,CASSWQGAHEQYF
TRBV19,CASSTPRRLAGDYEQYF
TRBV13,CASSLDSSYEQYF
TRBV6-1,CASSGLGSSYEQYF